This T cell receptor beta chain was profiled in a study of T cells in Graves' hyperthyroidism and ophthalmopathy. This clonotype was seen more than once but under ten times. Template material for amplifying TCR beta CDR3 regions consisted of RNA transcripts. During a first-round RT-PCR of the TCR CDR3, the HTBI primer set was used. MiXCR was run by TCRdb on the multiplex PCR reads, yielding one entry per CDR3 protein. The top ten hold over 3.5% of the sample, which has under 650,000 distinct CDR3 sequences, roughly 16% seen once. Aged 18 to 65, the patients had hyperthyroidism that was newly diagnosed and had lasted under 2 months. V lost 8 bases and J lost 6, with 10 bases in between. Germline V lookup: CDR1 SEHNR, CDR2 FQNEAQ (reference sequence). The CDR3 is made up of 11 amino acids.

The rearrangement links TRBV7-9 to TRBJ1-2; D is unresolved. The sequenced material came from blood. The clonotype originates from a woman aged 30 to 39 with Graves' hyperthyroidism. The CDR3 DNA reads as TGTGCCAGCGGAAAGTTGGATGGCTACACCTTC. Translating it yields CASGKLDGYTF.